The entry below describes one T cell receptor (beta chain). Donors in Cohort 3 who had recovered were those with two negative PCRs, healthcare professional clearance, or resolution of their symptoms. Authors' data handling: Estimation of nucleated cell counts relied on the amplification of reference gene primers. Assay used: immunoSEQ multiplex PCR; TCRdb lists only in-frame clones, some missing. The D gene and trimming were derived from the DNA, and the V and J assignments and clone size from that table. The data contain roughly 290,000 clones, around 90% of them singletons. V gave up 7 bases and J gave up 2 bases; unmatched junction bases: 6. Germline CDR1 reads SGHRS; CDR2 reads YFSETQ. The CDR3 has 15 amino acids. This sample was taken from a study of blood T cell repertoires in COVID-19.

V gene TRBV5-1 combines with J gene TRBJ2-2; the match to TRBD1 covers 9 bases. Sequenced: PBMCs or T cells enriched from blood (not recorded which). This sequence was found in a woman between 40 and 55 years old who had recovered from COVID-19. The CDR3 sequence: CASQQGASNTGELFF. The CDR3, as DNA: TGCGCCAGCCAACAGGGGGCTTCCAACACCGGGGAGCTGTTTTTT. Complete variable domain (other parts from reference TRBV5-1 and TRBJ2-2): KAGVTQTPRYLIKTRGQQVTLSCSPISGHRSVSWYQQTPGQGLQFLFEYFSETQRNKGNFPGRFSGRQFSNSRSEMNVSTLELGDSALYLCASQQGASNTGELFFGEGSRLTVL.